Below are 9 T cell receptor gamma chains sequenced from a single sample in a study of gamma delta lymphoproliferative disorders and STAT genes. TCRdb fed the multiplex PCR reads to CATT. The sample has some 2,100 gamma-chain clones, under 10% seen once; the top ten hold over 50%. Sequencing used genomic DNA taken from PBMCs of patients and controls. Source material: blood. Receptors originate from a human donor with gamma-delta T-cell large granular lymphocyte leukemia.

The table lists this clone with a few counts. The chain combines TRGV5 with TRGJ1 or TRGJ2. As TCRdb names no J gene, one was assigned here on the basis of a DNA match to germline. With V trimmed by 0 bases and J by 8 bases, 4 bases remained unmatched. This CDR3 spans 12 amino acids. From germline, CDR1 is VINAFY and CDR2 YDVSNSKD. In DNA form, the CDR3 reads TGTGCCACCTGGGACAGGCCGCATAAGAAACTCTTT. Its protein product is CATWDRPHKKLF.

This clone was observed a few times. This specimen includes other DNA sequences encoding the same CDR3. The chain combines TRGV2 with TRGJP2. TCRdb is silent on the J gene; assignment here came from matching the DNA to germline. Trimming removed 1 base from V and 2 bases from J; junction bases left unmatched: 1. Germline V gives CDR1 EGSNGY, CDR2 YDSYNSKV. The CDR3 runs to 14 residues. This chain's CDR3 is CATWDGSSDWIKTF. The DNA for the CDR3 is TGTGCCACCTGGGACGGAAGTAGTGATTGGATCAAGACGTTT.

By share, this clone ranks as large (0.1 to 1%). V and J are TRGV9 and TRGJP. The J gene was missing in TCRdb and was found by matching the end of the DNA to germline. The CDR3 extends over 15 amino acids. Unmatched junction bases numbered 0, after V lost 2 bases and J lost 5 bases. Germline CDR1 reads GITISATS; CDR2 reads ISYDGTV (reference sequence). CDR3 nucleotide sequence: TGTGCCTTGTGGGAGGAAGAGTTGGGCAAAAAAATCAAGGTATTT. Protein: CALWEEELGKKIKVF.

The genes are TRGV10 and TRGJ1 or TRGJ2. The J gene was not available in TCRdb and was assigned here by matching the DNA to germline segments. TRGV10 is flagged as an ORF with uncertain function. CDR3 length equals 13 residues. With V trimmed by 8 bases and J by 3 bases, 8 bases remained unmatched. In DNA form, the CDR3 reads TGTGCTGCGTGGGATCATACTTATTATAAGAAACTCTTT. It codes for CAAWDHTYYKKLF.

Only a few counts were recorded for this clone. This sequence joins TRGV10 and TRGJ1 or TRGJ2. Because TCRdb records no J gene, it was assigned here through a match of the DNA to germline. TRGV10 is treated as an ORF (open reading frame) with a function not yet certain. The CDR3 sequence is 13 residues long. V gave up 8 bases and J gave up 3 bases; unmatched junction bases: 8. The CDR3 sequence: CAAWDRTYYKKLF. In DNA form, the CDR3 reads TGTGCTGCGTGGGACCGAACTTATTATAAGAAACTCTTT.

The V gene is TRGV5, the J gene TRGJ1 or TRGJ2. The J gene is not listed in TCRdb, so it was assigned here from a DNA match to germline. With 0 bases clipped from V and 3 bases from J, the junction kept 8 bases outside the gene matches. Germline CDR1 reads VINAFY; CDR2 reads YDVSNSKD. The CDR3 loop spans 15 amino acids. CDR3 in DNA: TGTGCCACCTGGGACAGGCCCTGGGCTTATTATAAGAAACTCTTT. Its translation: CATWDRPWAYYKKLF.

This clone is labeled medium-sized. Because the CDR3's place on the DNA is in doubt, the DNA is left out and the CDR3 is given as listed by TCRdb. The V gene call is TRGV11, and the J gene call is absent. TRGV11 is an ORF for which the function is uncertain. Ends included, the CDR3 has 18 residues. This chain's CDR3 is CTTVPAGLGPSSYYKKLF.

For this clone: Additional DNA sequences in this sample encode the identical CDR3. The J gene is TRGJ1 or TRGJ2, the V gene TRGV5. Because TCRdb records no J gene, it was assigned here through a match of the DNA to germline. The CDR3 sequence is 16 residues long. J was trimmed by 10 bases and V by 0 bases; bases with no gene match: 18. Germline CDR1 reads VINAFY; CDR2 reads YDVSNSKD. The CDR3 is CATWDRPVRETRKKLF. The CDR3 DNA reads TGTGCCACCTGGGACAGGCCGGTTCGAGAAACGAGAAAGAAACTCTTT.

There are a few counts of this clone. V usage is TRGV4 and J usage is TRGJ1 or TRGJ2. The J gene, missing from TCRdb, was assigned here through DNA to germline matching. The CDR3 is 13 amino acids. Germline trimming cut 3 bases from V and 0 bases from J; bases unmatched to any gene: 2. Germline values: CDR1 EGSTGY, CDR2 YDSYTSSV. The CDR3 DNA follows: TGTGCCACCTGGGATCGGAATTATTATAAGAAACTCTTT. Its translation: CATWDRNYYKKLF.